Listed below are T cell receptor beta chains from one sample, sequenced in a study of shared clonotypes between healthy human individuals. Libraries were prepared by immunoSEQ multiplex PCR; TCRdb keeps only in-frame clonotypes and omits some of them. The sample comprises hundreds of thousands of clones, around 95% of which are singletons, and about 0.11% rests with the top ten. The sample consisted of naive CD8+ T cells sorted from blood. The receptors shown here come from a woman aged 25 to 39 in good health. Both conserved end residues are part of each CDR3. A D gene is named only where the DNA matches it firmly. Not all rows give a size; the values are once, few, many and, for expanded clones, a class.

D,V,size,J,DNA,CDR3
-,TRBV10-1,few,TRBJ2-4,TGCGCCAGCAGTGGGACTATGAGCGGCATTCAGTACTTC,CASSGTMSGIQYF
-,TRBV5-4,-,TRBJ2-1,TGTGCCAGCAGTCTGGGGGGCCTGGAGCAGTTCTTC,CASSLGGLEQFF
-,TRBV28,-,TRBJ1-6,TGTGCCAGCAGTTTGAGGGGGAGTTCACCCCTCCACTTT,CASSLRGSSPLHF
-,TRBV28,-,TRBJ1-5,TGTGCCAGCAGTTTATTAGGGCATAGCAATCAGCCCCAGCATTTT,CASSLLGHSNQPQHF
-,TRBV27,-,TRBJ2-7,TGTGCCAGCAGTGGGGATTCCTACGAGCAGTACTTC,CASSGDSYEQYF
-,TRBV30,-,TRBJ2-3,TGTGCCTGGAACATGGGGGTGGGGGGCACAGATACGCAGTATTTT,CAWNMGVGGTDTQYF
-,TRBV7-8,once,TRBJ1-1,TGTGCCAGCAGCTTACAGGGGTTGAACACTGAAGCTTTCTTT,CASSLQGLNTEAFF
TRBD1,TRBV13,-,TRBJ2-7,TGTGCCAGCAGTCCCGACAGGGATTACTACGAGCAGTACTTC,CASSPDRDYYEQYF
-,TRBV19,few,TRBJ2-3,TGTGCCAGTAGTATTCCCGACCCCACAGATACGCAGTATTTT,CASSIPDPTDTQYF
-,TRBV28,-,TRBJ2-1,TGTGCCAGCAGTCTCTTTGGGACGGCATACAATGAGCAGTTCTTC,CASSLFGTAYNEQFF